This T cell receptor beta chain was observed in a study of OX40 agonist ivuxolimab in advanced cancers. Findings of the study overall: Blood T cells, both CD4+ and CD8+, expanded clonally by week 6 at 0.1 to 3.0 mg/kg.

The repertoire was sequenced with immunoSEQ multiplex PCR; TCRdb's copy has only in-frame clones and lacks some. Among approximately 70,000 clones listed, roughly 85% were seen once. For this clone: Its antigen is unidentified.

Germline V gene lookup returns CDR1 MNHNS and CDR2 SASEGT. The V end lost 2 bases, the J end lost 7 bases, and 15 bases lay between the germline ends. There are 15 residues in the CDR3. This sample comprised CD4+ or CD8+ T cells sorted from blood, obtained in a trial of the OX40 agonist ivuxolimab. The chain has TRBV6-1 and TRBJ1-5, with unresolved D. The source is an adult with an advanced solid tumor such as melanoma, head and neck, liver or kidney cancer. The CDR3 DNA reads as TGTGCCAGCAGTGAAATATGGGGTCCGGAGCAGCCCCAGCATTTT. It is translated as CASSEIWGPEQPQHF.